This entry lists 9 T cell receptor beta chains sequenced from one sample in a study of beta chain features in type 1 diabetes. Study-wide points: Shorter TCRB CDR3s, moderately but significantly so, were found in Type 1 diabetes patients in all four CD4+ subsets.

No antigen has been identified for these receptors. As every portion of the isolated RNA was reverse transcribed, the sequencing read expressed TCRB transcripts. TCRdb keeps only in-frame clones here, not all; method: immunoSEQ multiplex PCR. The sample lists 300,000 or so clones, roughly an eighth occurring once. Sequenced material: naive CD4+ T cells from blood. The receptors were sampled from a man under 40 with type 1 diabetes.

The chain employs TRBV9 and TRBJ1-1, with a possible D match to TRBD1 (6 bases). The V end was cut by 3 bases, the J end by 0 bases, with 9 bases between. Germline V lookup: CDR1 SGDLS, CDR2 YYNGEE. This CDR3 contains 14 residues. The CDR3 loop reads CASSAQGMNTEAFF. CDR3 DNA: TGTGCCAGCAGCGCACAGGGTATGAACACTGAAGCTTTCTTT.

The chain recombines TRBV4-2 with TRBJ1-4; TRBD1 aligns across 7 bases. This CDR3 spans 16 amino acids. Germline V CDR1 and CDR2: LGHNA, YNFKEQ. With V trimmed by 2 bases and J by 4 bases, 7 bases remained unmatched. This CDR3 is CASSQQGGQLNEKLFF. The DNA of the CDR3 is TGTGCCAGCAGCCAACAAGGGGGACAGCTTAATGAAAAACTGTTTTTT.

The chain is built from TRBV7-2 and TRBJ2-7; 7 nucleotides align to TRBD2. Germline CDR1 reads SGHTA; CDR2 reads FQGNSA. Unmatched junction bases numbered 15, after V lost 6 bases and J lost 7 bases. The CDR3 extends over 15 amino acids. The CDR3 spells CASRPTAGTTGEQYF. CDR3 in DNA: TGTGCCAGCAGACCGACCGCCGGGACTACGGGGGAGCAGTACTTC.

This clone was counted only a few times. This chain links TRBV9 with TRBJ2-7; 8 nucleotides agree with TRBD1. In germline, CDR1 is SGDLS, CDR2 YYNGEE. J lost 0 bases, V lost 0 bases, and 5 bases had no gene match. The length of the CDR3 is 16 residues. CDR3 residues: CASSVGGQGGSYEQYF. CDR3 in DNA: TGTGCCAGCAGCGTAGGAGGACAGGGTGGCTCCTACGAGCAGTACTTC.

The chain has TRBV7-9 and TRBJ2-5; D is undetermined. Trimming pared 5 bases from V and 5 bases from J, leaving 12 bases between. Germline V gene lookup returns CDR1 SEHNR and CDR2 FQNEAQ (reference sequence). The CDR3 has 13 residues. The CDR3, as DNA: TGTGCCAGCAGCAGCCAGTCGAGGGAGACCCAGTACTTC. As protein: CASSSQSRETQYF.

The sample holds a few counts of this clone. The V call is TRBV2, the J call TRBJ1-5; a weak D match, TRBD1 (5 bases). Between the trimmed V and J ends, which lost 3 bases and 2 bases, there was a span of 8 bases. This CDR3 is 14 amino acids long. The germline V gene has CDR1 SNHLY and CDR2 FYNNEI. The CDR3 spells CASSDGRGNQPQHF. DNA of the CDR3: TGTGCCAGCAGTGACGGCAGGGGCAATCAGCCCCAGCATTTT.

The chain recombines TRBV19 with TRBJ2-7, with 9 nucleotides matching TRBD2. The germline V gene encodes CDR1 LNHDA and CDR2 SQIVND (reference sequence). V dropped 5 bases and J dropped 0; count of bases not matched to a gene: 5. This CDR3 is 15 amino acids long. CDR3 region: CASSFLAGSSYEQYF. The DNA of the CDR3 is TGTGCCAGTAGTTTCCTAGCGGGAAGCTCCTACGAGCAGTACTTC.

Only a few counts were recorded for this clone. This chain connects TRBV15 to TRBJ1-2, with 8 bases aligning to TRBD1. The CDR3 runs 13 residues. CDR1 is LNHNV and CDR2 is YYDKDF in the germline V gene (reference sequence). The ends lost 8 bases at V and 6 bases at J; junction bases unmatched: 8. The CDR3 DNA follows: TGTGCCACCCGGGGGCTGACAGGGGATGGCTACACCTTC. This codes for CATRGLTGDGYTF.

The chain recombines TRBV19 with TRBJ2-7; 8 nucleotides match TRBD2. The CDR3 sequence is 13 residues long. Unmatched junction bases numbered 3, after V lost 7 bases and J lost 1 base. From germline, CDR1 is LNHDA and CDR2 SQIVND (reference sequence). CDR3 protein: CASTQRESYEQYF. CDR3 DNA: TGTGCCAGTACACAGCGGGAGTCCTACGAGCAGTACTTC.